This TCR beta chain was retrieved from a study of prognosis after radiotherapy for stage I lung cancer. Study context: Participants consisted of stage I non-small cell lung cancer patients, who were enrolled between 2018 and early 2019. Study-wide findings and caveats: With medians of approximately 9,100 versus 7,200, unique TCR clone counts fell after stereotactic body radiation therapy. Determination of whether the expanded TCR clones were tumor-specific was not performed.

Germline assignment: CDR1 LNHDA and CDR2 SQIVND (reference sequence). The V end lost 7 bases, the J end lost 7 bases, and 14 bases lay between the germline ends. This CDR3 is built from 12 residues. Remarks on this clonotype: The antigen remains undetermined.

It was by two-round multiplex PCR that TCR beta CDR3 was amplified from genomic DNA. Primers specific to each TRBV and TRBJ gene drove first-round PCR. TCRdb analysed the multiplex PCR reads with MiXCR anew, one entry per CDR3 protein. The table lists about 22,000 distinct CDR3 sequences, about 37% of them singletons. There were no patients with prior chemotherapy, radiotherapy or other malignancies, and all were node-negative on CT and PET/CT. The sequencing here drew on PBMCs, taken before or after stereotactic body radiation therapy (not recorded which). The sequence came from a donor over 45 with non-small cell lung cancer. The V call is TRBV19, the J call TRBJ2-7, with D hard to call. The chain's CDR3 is CASNTQMGEQYF. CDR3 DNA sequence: TGTGCCAGTAATACGCAAATGGGGGAGCAGTACTTC.